This TCR beta chain came from a study of blood T cells in healthy people across ages. Deletions cut 3 bases from V and 0 bases from J, with 9 bases between. The germline V gene encodes CDR1 SQVTM and CDR2 ANQGSEA. The CDR3 length is 15 residues. Together with a sample-barcoded 5' primer, a J-beta primer mix was included in a second PCR lasting roughly 7 to 11 cycles. TCRdb reprocessed the 5' RACE reads with MiXCR, giving one entry per CDR3 protein. The sample carries fewer than 800,000 distinct CDR3 sequences, about a third recorded once. This clonotype came up many times. Its antigen is undetermined. The study, taken as a whole, reports: Per million T cells, the diversity of TCR beta decreased roughly linearly as age advanced.

The specimen sequenced was blood. The chain combines TRBV29-1 with TRBJ2-6, with a weak D call TRBD2 (5 bases). The sequence came from a woman aged 80 or over in good health. The CDR3 is CSVDRAGSGANVLTF. The CDR3 DNA sequence: TGCAGCGTTGATAGGGCGGGCTCTGGGGCCAACGTCCTGACTTTC.